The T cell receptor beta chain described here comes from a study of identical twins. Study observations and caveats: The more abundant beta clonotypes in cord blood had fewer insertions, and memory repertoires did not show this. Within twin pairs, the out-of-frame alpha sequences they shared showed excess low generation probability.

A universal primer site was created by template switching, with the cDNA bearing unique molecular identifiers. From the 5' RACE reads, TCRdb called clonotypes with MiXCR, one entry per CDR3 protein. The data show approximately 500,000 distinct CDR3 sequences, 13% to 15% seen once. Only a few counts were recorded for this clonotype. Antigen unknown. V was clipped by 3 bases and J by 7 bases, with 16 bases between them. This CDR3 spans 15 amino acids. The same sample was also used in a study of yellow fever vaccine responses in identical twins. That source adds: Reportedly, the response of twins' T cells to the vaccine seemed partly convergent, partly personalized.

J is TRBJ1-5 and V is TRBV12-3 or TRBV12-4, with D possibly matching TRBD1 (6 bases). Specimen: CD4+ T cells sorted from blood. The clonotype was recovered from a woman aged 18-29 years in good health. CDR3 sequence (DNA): TGTGCCAGCAGTTTGAGTGGGGGGCCGTGGCAGCCCCAGCATTTT. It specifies CASSLSGGPWQPQHF.